Each of the 23 T cell receptor beta chains below was sequenced from the same sample in a study of blood T cell repertoires in COVID-19. Only in-frame clones appear in the TCRdb table, and some are missing; sequencing was by immunoSEQ multiplex PCR. The repertoire consists of about 160,000 clones, with about nine tenths occurring once and the leading ten covering approximately 4%. The sample consisted of peripheral blood. The receptors originated from a woman aged 70-85 years with acute or convalescent COVID-19.

The rearrangement links TRBV28 to TRBJ2-1; 9 positions match TRBD2. Trimming at V came to 7 bases and at J to 9 bases, leaving 10 bases not matched to a gene. Germline lookup yields CDR1 MDHEN and CDR2 SYDVKM. CDR3 length equals 14 residues. The CDR3 protein is CASNPGLAQIEQFF. The CDR3 nucleotides are TGTGCCAGCAACCCGGGACTAGCTCAAATTGAGCAGTTCTTC.

This chain uses TRBV2 with TRBJ2-5; 9 nucleotides match TRBD1. The CDR3 runs 13 residues. V gave up 10 bases and J gave up 5 bases; unmatched junction bases: 8. Germline loops: CDR1 SNHLY, CDR2 FYNNEI. For the CDR3, the DNA is TGTGCCACCACGGACAGGGGATGGGAGACCCAGTACTTC. Amino acids: CATTDRGWETQYF.

The rearrangement uses TRBV27 and TRBJ2-6; no firm D call. Germline V gives CDR1 MNHEY, CDR2 SMNVEV (reference sequence). V lost 6 bases and J 1 base, leaving 7 bases between the germline ends. The CDR3 totals 14 residues. The CDR3 loop is CASSYLSGANVLTF. The DNA for the CDR3 is TGTGCCAGCAGCTATCTTTCTGGGGCCAACGTCCTGACTTTC.

The chain couples TRBV20-1 to TRBJ1-2, with D unclear. The V gene's germline CDR1 is DFQATT and CDR2 SNEGSKA (reference sequence). The V and J ends lost 3 bases and 2 bases respectively, with 10 bases between them. This CDR3 region has 13 residues. CDR3: CSASNRPNYGYTF. Here the CDR3 DNA reads TGCAGTGCTAGTAACAGACCAAACTATGGCTACACCTTC.

The gene calls are TRBV19 and TRBJ2-3; a weak D match, TRBD1 (6 bases). From germline, CDR1 is LNHDA and CDR2 SQIVND (reference sequence). The germline V and J ends were trimmed by 5 bases and 2 bases, with 17 bases remaining between them. This CDR3 is built from 16 residues. In DNA, the CDR3 is TGTGCCAGTAGTCCCTTACAGGGAAGCTCCACAGATACGCAGTATTTT. This encodes CASSPLQGSSTDTQYF. The full variable domain, rest sourced from reference TRBV19 and TRBJ2-3, is DGGITQSPKYLFRKEGQNVTLSCEQNLNHDAMYWYRQDPGQGLRLIYYSQIVNDFQKGDIAEGYSVSREKKESFPLTVTSAQKNPTAFYLCASSPLQGSSTDTQYFGPGTRLTVL.

The V and J genes are TRBV18 and TRBJ1-2, with D possibly TRBD1 on 5 matching bases. From germline, CDR1 is KGHSH and CDR2 LQKENI. V was clipped by 3 bases and J by 5 bases, with 10 bases between them. CDR3 size: 13 residues. DNA for the CDR3: TGTGCCAGCTCACCTTCGACAGCTTATGGCTACACCTTC. Translating it yields CASSPSTAYGYTF.

The V call is TRBV4-3, the J call TRBJ2-5; TRBD1 matches 7 bases. Germline loops: CDR1 LGHNA, CDR2 YSLEER. J gave up 5 bases and V 0 bases, and 3 bases lay outside the gene matches. The CDR3 contains 14 residues. Written as DNA, the CDR3 is TGCGCCAGCAGCCAAGAAGGCAGGGGGGAGACCCAGTACTTC. Translation: CASSQEGRGETQYF.

The chain recombines TRBV19 with TRBJ2-3; D not resolved. CDR1 is LNHDA, CDR2 SQIVND, per germline (reference sequence). Trimming left V 3 bases short and J 5 bases short, with 6 bases between. This CDR3 has 12 amino acids. CDR3 bases: TGTGCCAGTAGTATGTCGGGAGATACGCAGTATTTT. Translation gives CASSMSGDTQYF.

The chain combines TRBV4-2 with TRBJ1-4; TRBD1 aligns across 10 bases. Germline V CDR1 and CDR2: LGHNA, YNFKEQ. Trimming removed 2 bases from V and 6 bases from J; junction bases left unmatched: 3. CDR3 length: 15 amino acids. The CDR3 sequence: CASSQIGTGDEKLFF. The DNA of the CDR3 is TGTGCCAGCAGCCAAATCGGGACAGGGGATGAAAAACTGTTTTTT.

This chain connects TRBV4-1 to TRBJ2-2; 8 bases align to TRBD2. This CDR3 spans 18 amino acids. The V segment lost 0 bases and the J segment 5 bases; nucleotides outside the gene matches: 11. CDR1 is MGHRA and CDR2 is YSYEKL in the germline V gene. In DNA, the CDR3 is TGCGCCAGCAGCCAAGACGTAGCGGGCGGGGGGCTAACCGGGGAGCTGTTTTTT. Amino acids: CASSQDVAGGGLTGELFF.

The gene calls are TRBV30 and TRBJ1-6; TRBD1 aligns across 10 bases. The CDR3 length is 16 residues. Germline V gene sequence: CDR1 GTSNPN, CDR2 SVGIG (reference sequence). V trimming: 2 bases; J trimming: 6 bases; junction bases outside the gene matches: 7. The CDR3 is CAWSRDRGGINSPLHF. CDR3 nucleotides: TGTGCCTGGAGTCGGGACAGGGGAGGCATTAATTCACCCCTCCACTTT.

The chain carries TRBV19 and TRBJ1-1; 8 bases are shared with TRBD1. The V and J ends lost 5 bases and 10 bases, in that order; junction bases with no gene match: 9. The CDR3 is 13 amino acids. Germline V gives CDR1 LNHDA, CDR2 SQIVND (reference sequence). CDR3 in amino acids: CASSRQGNSLAFF. DNA for the CDR3: TGTGCCAGTAGTCGACAGGGGAACTCGTTAGCTTTCTTT.

The genes are TRBV7-9 and TRBJ2-5, with TRBD1 as a possible D gene (6 bases). The germline V gene has CDR1 SEHNR and CDR2 FQNEAQ (reference sequence). This CDR3 is 14 amino acids long. Trimming pared 4 bases from V and 3 bases from J, leaving 12 bases between. CDR3 in amino acids: CASSSRQVKETQYF. The DNA of the CDR3 is TGTGCCAGCAGCTCAAGACAGGTTAAAGAGACCCAGTACTTC.

This chain uses TRBV9 with TRBJ2-1; 9 bases agree with TRBD2. The CDR3 sequence is 12 residues long. Germline CDR1 and CDR2: SGDLS and YYNGEE. The V and J ends lost 4 bases and 15 bases, in that order; junction bases with no gene match: 8. The CDR3 sequence: CASSYTGTSLFF. The CDR3 DNA reads TGTGCCAGCAGCTATACCGGGACTAGCCTGTTCTTC. The complete variable domain, with remaining parts taken from reference TRBV9 and TRBJ2-1, reads DSGVTQTPKHLITATGQRVTLRCSPRSGDLSVYWYQQSLDQGLQFLIQYYNGEERAKGNILERFSAQQFPDLHSELNLSSLELGDSALYFCASSYTGTSLFFGPGTRLTVL.

The rearrangement links TRBV7-6 to TRBJ1-1; D is possibly TRBD1 (5 bases). The CDR3 is made up of 14 amino acids. The V gene lost 5 bases and the J gene lost 1 base, with 11 bases spanning the gap. The germline gives CDR1 SGHVS, CDR2 FNYEAQ. This chain's CDR3 is CASSRQTGNTEAFF. The CDR3 region has the DNA TGTGCCAGCAGCAGACAGACCGGGAACACTGAAGCTTTCTTT.

The gene calls are TRBV4-3 and TRBJ2-7, with D maybe TRBD2 (5 bases). Germline lookup yields CDR1 LGHNA and CDR2 YSLEER. The CDR3 is made up of 15 amino acids. V was cut by 5 bases and J by 3 bases, with 17 bases left in between. CDR3 amino acids: CASSTGPDSVYEQYF. Written as DNA, the CDR3 is TGCGCCAGCAGCACCGGGCCCGATAGCGTCTACGAGCAGTACTTC.

The chain couples TRBV19 to TRBJ2-7; D is perhaps TRBD1 (5 bases). The CDR3 contains 14 residues. The ends were cut back, 7 bases at V and 2 bases at J, with 15 bases in the middle. CDR1 is LNHDA, CDR2 SQIVND, per germline (reference sequence). CDR3 in amino acids: CASTPRGGTYEQYF. CDR3 DNA sequence: TGTGCCAGTACGCCAAGGGGTGGCACCTACGAGCAGTACTTC.

Written as DNA, the CDR3 is TGTGCCAGCAGCGCTGAAACTAGCGGGGTTGGCACAGATACGCAGTATTTT. This encodes CASSAETSGVGTDTQYF. The V gene is TRBV7-9, the J gene TRBJ2-3; TRBD2 aligns across 10 bases. The CDR3 is 17 amino acids. The ends lost 5 bases at V and 1 base at J; junction bases unmatched: 9. Germline CDR1 reads SEHNR; CDR2 reads FQNEAQ (reference sequence).

The V and J genes are TRBV6-1 and TRBJ2-2; D possibly corresponds to TRBD1 (5 bases). Germline CDR1 and CDR2: MNHNS and SASEGT. The CDR3 is 14 amino acids. Trimming took 2 bases from V and 9 from J, leaving 13 bases between them. DNA of the CDR3: TGTGCCAGCAGTGAACAGGGTGCAGTTAGGGAGCTGTTTTTT. It encodes CASSEQGAVRELFF.

V and J are TRBV10-1 and TRBJ2-7; tentative D call: TRBD1 (6 bases). Per germline, CDR1 WNHNN and CDR2 SYGVQD (reference sequence). The CDR3 is 16 residues long. The V end lost 0 bases, the J end lost 0 bases, and 12 bases lay between the germline ends. The CDR3 region has the DNA TGCGCCAGCAGTGAGTCGCAGGGGAAGAGCTCCTACGAGCAGTACTTC. Translated, it gives CASSESQGKSSYEQYF.

The chain uses TRBV6-1 and TRBJ2-7, with 7 bases aligning to TRBD1. The CDR3 totals 14 residues. With 3 bases clipped from V and 4 bases from J, the junction kept 6 bases outside the gene matches. Per germline, CDR1 MNHNS and CDR2 SASEGT. CDR3 residues: CASSESGQKYEQYF. Written as DNA, the CDR3 is TGTGCCAGCAGTGAGTCGGGACAGAAATACGAGCAGTACTTC.

The chain recombines TRBV5-1 with TRBJ2-2; 10 nucleotides match TRBD2. Germline loops: CDR1 SGHRS, CDR2 YFSETQ. V lost 2 bases and J lost 4; bases outside the gene matches: 5. CDR3 length equals 16 residues. CDR3 in amino acids: CASSLAGGPPTGELFF. The CDR3 DNA sequence: TGCGCCAGCAGCTTAGCGGGAGGGCCTCCCACCGGGGAGCTGTTTTTT. The entire variable domain, with the rest obtained from reference TRBV5-1 and TRBJ2-2, is as follows: KAGVTQTPRYLIKTRGQQVTLSCSPISGHRSVSWYQQTPGQGLQFLFEYFSETQRNKGNFPGRFSGRQFSNSRSEMNVSTLELGDSALYLCASSLAGGPPTGELFFGEGSRLTVL.

The chain joins TRBV9 to TRBJ1-2; TRBD1 is a possible D gene (5 bases). This CDR3 spans 13 amino acids. V lost 1 base, J lost 13 bases, and 17 bases lay in between. Germline CDR1 and CDR2: SGDLS and YYNGEE. In DNA form, the CDR3 reads TGTGCCAGCAGCGTAAGATTTTCAGGGACTTGCACCTTC. It encodes CASSVRFSGTCTF. The full variable domain, in which reference TRBV9 and TRBJ1-2 provide the parts outside the CDR3, is DSGVTQTPKHLITATGQRVTLRCSPRSGDLSVYWYQQSLDQGLQFLIQYYNGEERAKGNILERFSAQQFPDLHSELNLSSLELGDSALYFCASSVRFSGTCTFGSGTRLTVV.